One sample yielded the 16 T cell receptor beta chains listed below, sequenced in a study of T cell responses to AZD1222 COVID-19 vaccine. Only in-frame clones appear in the TCRdb table, and some are missing; sequencing was by immunoSEQ multiplex PCR. The data contain 120,000 or so clones, roughly nine tenths of them singletons. Material: peripheral blood, obtained on day 0 of AZD1222 vaccination. The receptors derive from an adult in good health.

V is TRBV3-1 (or the pseudogene TRBV3-2) and J is TRBJ1-1; D might be TRBD1 (5 bases). CDR1 LGHDT and CDR2 YNNKEL come from the germline V gene (reference sequence). The CDR3 extends over 12 amino acids. Trimming took 1 base from V and 7 from J, leaving 7 bases between them. CDR3 region: CASSQGRGEAFF. The CDR3 DNA is TGTGCCAGCAGCCAAGGAAGGGGTGAAGCTTTCTTT.

The chain is built from TRBV6-2 or TRBV6-3 and TRBJ2-7; D unresolved. V dropped 4 bases and J dropped 4 bases, with 8 bases sitting between them. CDR1 and CDR2 (germline): MNHEY, SVGEGT. The CDR3 runs 12 residues. CDR3 in amino acids: CASSSLTYEQYF. Written as DNA, the CDR3 is TGTGCCAGCAGTTCCCTAACTTACGAGCAGTACTTC.

The chain joins TRBV28 to TRBJ1-2; D gene uncertain. This CDR3 is 13 amino acids long. In germline, CDR1 is MDHEN, CDR2 SYDVKM. The germline V and J ends were trimmed by 2 bases and 0 bases, with 4 bases remaining between them. This CDR3 reads CASSLAANYGYTF. The CDR3 nucleotides are TGTGCCAGCAGTTTAGCAGCTAACTATGGCTACACCTTC.

The CDR3 spells CASSHSKAGELFF. As DNA, the CDR3 is TGTGCCAGCAGCCACTCTAAAGCCGGGGAGCTGTTTTTT. The chain carries TRBV3-1 (or the pseudogene TRBV3-2) and TRBJ2-2; no definite D call. Germline values: CDR1 LGHDT, CDR2 YNNKEL (reference sequence). The CDR3 has 13 residues. The germline V and J ends were trimmed by 3 bases and 6 bases, with 8 bases remaining between them.

The chain links TRBV25-1 to TRBJ1-4; TRBD1 matches at 8 bases. The V and J ends lost 6 bases and 7 bases, in that order; junction bases with no gene match: 13. The CDR3 has 16 amino acids. In germline, CDR1 is MGHDK, CDR2 SYGVNS. The CDR3 loop is CASSPLDRGTGEKLFF. CDR3 bases: TGTGCCAGCAGCCCTTTAGACAGGGGTACGGGTGAAAAACTGTTTTTT.

The J gene is TRBJ2-2, the V gene TRBV7-3, with a weak D call TRBD2 (6 bases). V was trimmed by 2 bases and J by 3 bases, leaving 10 bases between them. Germline loops: CDR1 SGHTA, CDR2 FQGTGA. The CDR3 contains 15 residues. Here the CDR3 DNA reads TGTGCCAGCAGCTTAGTTAGCGGCCACACCGGGGAGCTGTTTTTT. This encodes CASSLVSGHTGELFF.

This chain joins TRBV5-5 and TRBJ2-7; 12 bases fit TRBD2. Germline-derived CDR1 and CDR2 are SGHKS and YYEKEE (reference sequence). The V and J ends lost 2 bases and 6 bases, in that order; junction bases with no gene match: 3. This CDR3 is built from 14 residues. The CDR3 DNA reads TGTGCCAGCAGCTTACCGGGACTAGCGGGCGAGCAGTACTTC. Translation: CASSLPGLAGEQYF.

The V and J genes are TRBV2 and TRBJ2-2; 7 bases map to TRBD1. Germline-derived CDR1 and CDR2 are SNHLY and FYNNEI. V gave up 6 bases and J gave up 4 bases; unmatched junction bases: 5. This CDR3 region has 14 residues. The CDR3 loop reads CASRDRVVTGELFF. CDR3 nucleotide sequence: TGTGCCAGCAGAGACAGGGTTGTCACCGGGGAGCTGTTTTTT. Complete variable domain (other parts from reference TRBV2 and TRBJ2-2): EPEVTQTPSHQVTQMGQEVILRCVPISNHLYFYWYRQILGQKVEFLVSFYNNEISEKSEIFDDQFSVERPDGSNFTLKIRSTKLEDSAMYFCASRDRVVTGELFFGEGSRLTVL.

The chain uses TRBV11-3 and TRBJ2-1; TRBD2 is a possible D gene (5 bases). This CDR3 is 15 amino acids long. V dropped 5 bases and J dropped 4 bases, with 15 bases sitting between them. Germline V gene data show CDR1 as SGHNT and CDR2 as YENEEA. CDR3 sequence (DNA): TGTGCCAGCAGCCGACAATACGGGATTTACAATGAGCAGTTCTTC. Translation gives CASSRQYGIYNEQFF. Complete variable domain (other parts from reference TRBV11-3 and TRBJ2-1): EAGVVQSPRYKIIEKKQPVAFWCNPISGHNTLYWYLQNLGQGPELLIRYENEEAVDDSQLPKDRFSAERLKGVDSTLKIQPAELGDSAVYLCASSRQYGIYNEQFFGPGTRLTVL.

The chain employs TRBV7-9 and TRBJ1-6; D call uncertain. Trimming removed 1 base at V and 7 bases at J, with 11 bases between. The CDR3 is 15 amino acids. Germline V lookup: CDR1 SEHNR, CDR2 FQNEAQ (reference sequence). This CDR3 is CASSLGPRDNSPLHF. The CDR3 region has the DNA TGTGCCAGCAGCTTAGGACCACGAGACAATTCACCCCTCCACTTT.

V and J are TRBV7-3 and TRBJ2-6; D gene unclear. V was cut by 1 base and J by 2 bases, with 12 bases left in between. The germline V gene has CDR1 SGHTA and CDR2 FQGTGA. This CDR3 region has 17 residues. CDR3: CASSLMLAVPGANVLTF. Here the CDR3 DNA reads TGTGCCAGCAGCTTAATGCTGGCGGTACCTGGGGCCAACGTCCTGACTTTC.

This clone was seen more than once but under ten times. The chain couples TRBV6-5 to TRBJ2-3; D uncertain. In germline, CDR1 is MNHEY, CDR2 SVGAGI. The CDR3 spans 13 residues. Trimming removed 6 bases from V and 0 bases from J, with 7 bases in between. Here the CDR3 reads CASSLQSTDTQYF. CDR3 coding DNA: TGTGCCAGCAGCCTACAGAGCACAGATACGCAGTATTTT.

The chain has TRBV3-1 (or the pseudogene TRBV3-2) and TRBJ1-6; TRBD1 matches at 10 bases. Germline CDR1 is LGHDT and CDR2 is YNNKEL (reference sequence). The trim removed 4 bases at V and 6 bases at J, leaving 9 bases unmatched. This CDR3 has 17 residues. The CDR3 spells CASSPPGQGGFNSPLHF. The CDR3, as DNA: TGTGCCAGCAGCCCACCCGGACAGGGGGGTTTTAATTCACCCCTCCACTTT.

This chain connects TRBV9 to TRBJ1-5, with D perhaps matching TRBD1 (5 bases). Germline assignment: CDR1 SGDLS and CDR2 YYNGEE. V was cut by 0 bases and J by 5 bases, with 12 bases left in between. The CDR3 is 15 amino acids. CDR3 DNA: TGTGCCAGCAGCGTAGACGGGGCAGGCTATCAGCCCCAGCATTTT. Its translation is CASSVDGAGYQPQHF.

The CDR3 DNA follows: TGTGCCAGCAGTTATGGCGGGGGAAACACCGGGGAGCTGTTTTTT. This gives the protein CASSYGGGNTGELFF. The chain employs TRBV6-2 or TRBV6-3 and TRBJ2-2, with TRBD2 identical over 7 bases. CDR3 size: 15 residues. The germline V gene has CDR1 MNHEY and CDR2 SVGEGT. With 3 bases clipped from V and 2 bases from J, the junction kept 3 bases outside the gene matches.

The V call is TRBV6-2 or TRBV6-3, the J call TRBJ2-1; D unresolved. Germline loops: CDR1 MNHEY, CDR2 SVGEGT. There are 12 residues in the CDR3. Trimming stripped 6 bases from V and 6 bases from J, with 9 bases between. As DNA, the CDR3 is TGTGCCAGCAGCGATATAGTCAATGAGCAGTTCTTC. Translating it yields CASSDIVNEQFF.